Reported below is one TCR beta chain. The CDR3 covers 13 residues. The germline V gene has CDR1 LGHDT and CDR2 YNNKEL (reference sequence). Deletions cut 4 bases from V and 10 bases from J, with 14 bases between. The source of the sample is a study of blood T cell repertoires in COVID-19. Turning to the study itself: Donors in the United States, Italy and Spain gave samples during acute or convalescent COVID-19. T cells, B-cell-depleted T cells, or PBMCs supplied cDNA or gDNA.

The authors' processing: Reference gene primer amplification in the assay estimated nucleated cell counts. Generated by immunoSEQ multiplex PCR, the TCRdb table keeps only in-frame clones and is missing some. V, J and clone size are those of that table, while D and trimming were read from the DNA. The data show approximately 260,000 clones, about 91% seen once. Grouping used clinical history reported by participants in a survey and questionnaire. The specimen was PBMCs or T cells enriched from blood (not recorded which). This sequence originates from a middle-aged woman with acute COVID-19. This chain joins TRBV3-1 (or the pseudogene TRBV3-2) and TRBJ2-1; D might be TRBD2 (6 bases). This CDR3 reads CASSPQRVGEQFF. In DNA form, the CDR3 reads TGTGCCAGCAGCCCACAGCGGGTGGGAGAGCAGTTCTTC.